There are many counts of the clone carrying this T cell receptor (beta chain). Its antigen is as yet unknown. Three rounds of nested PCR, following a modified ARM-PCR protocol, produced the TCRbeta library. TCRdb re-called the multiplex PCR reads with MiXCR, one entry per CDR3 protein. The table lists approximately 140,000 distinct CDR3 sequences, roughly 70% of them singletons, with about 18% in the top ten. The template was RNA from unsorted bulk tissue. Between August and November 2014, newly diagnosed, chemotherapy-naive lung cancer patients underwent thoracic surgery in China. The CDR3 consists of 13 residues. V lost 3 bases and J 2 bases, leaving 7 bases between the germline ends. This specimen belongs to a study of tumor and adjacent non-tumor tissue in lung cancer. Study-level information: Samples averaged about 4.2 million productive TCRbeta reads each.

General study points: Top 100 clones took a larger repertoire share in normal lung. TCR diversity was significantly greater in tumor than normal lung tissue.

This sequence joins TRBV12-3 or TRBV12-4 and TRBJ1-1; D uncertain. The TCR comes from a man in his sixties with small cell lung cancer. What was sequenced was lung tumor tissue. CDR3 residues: CASSFAANTEAFF. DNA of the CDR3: TGTGCCAGCAGTTTCGCGGCTAACACTGAAGCTTTCTTT.